The rows below give T cell receptor beta chains drawn from one sample of a study of blood T cell repertoires in COVID-19. The data were produced by immunoSEQ multiplex PCR, yet TCRdb's version contains in-frame clones alone and is incomplete. The data show roughly 220,000 clones, roughly 79% seen once. The sample taken for sequencing was PBMCs or T cells enriched from blood (not recorded which). The receptors here all came from a middle-aged man who had recovered from COVID-19. Each CDR3 is given with its conserved first and last residue. The D gene is left open where the match is weak. Part of the rows lack a size; the others show once, few, many or a class for expanded clones.

length	D	V	J	size	CDR3	DNA
14	TRBD1	TRBV28	TRBJ1-5	-	CASRTGTENQPQHF	TGTGCCAGCAGAACCGGGACAGAAAATCAGCCCCAGCATTTT
13	TRBD1	TRBV27	TRBJ1-1	-	CASSTHRGTEAFF	TGTGCCAGCAGTACCCACAGGGGGACTGAAGCTTTCTTT
15	-	TRBV27	TRBJ2-1	once	CASSPLSRSYNEQFF	TGTGCCAGCAGTCCCCTGAGTCGCTCCTACAATGAGCAGTTCTTC
13	-	TRBV3-1/TRBV3-2	TRBJ1-2	-	CASSQGPNGGYTF	TGTGCCAGCAGCCAAGGCCCTAACGGTGGCTACACCTTC
12	-	TRBV3-1/TRBV3-2	TRBJ1-1	-	CASSPLRGRAFF	TGTGCCAGCAGCCCCCTCAGGGGTCGAGCTTTCTTT
13	-	TRBV12-3/TRBV12-4	TRBJ2-2	-	CASSGYEGGELFF	TGTGCCAGCAGTGGGTACGAGGGCGGGGAGCTGTTTTTT
20	TRBD2	TRBV24-1	TRBJ2-1	-	CATSDPLGSGSGKTYNEQFF	TGTGCCACCAGTGACCCTCTTGGTAGCGGGAGTGGGAAGACCTACAATGAGCAGTTCTTC
15	TRBD1	TRBV7-9	TRBJ1-5	once	CASSSGTGRNQPQHF	TGTGCCAGCAGCTCCGGGACAGGGAGAAATCAGCCCCAGCATTTT
15	TRBD1	TRBV6-1	TRBJ1-1	-	CASSETGGRGVEAFF	TGTGCCAGCAGTGAGACAGGGGGCCGAGGCGTTGAAGCTTTCTTT
14	TRBD1	TRBV7-2	TRBJ1-5	-	CASSKGQGNQPQHF	TGTGCCAGCAGCAAGGGACAGGGGAATCAGCCCCAGCATTTT
14	-	TRBV14	TRBJ2-5	-	CASSQSREQETQYF	TGTGCCAGCAGCCAATCCCGGGAACAAGAGACCCAGTACTTC
16	TRBD2	TRBV5-6	TRBJ2-7	-	CASSLKSLAGGYEQYF	TGTGCCAGCAGCTTGAAGAGCCTAGCGGGGGGGTACGAGCAGTACTTC
12	-	TRBV29-1	TRBJ2-7	-	CSASQGSDEQYF	TGCAGCGCCTCACAGGGTTCCGACGAGCAGTACTTC
14	TRBD1	TRBV5-4	TRBJ1-1	-	CASSLGTVYAEAFF	TGTGCCAGCAGCCTAGGGACAGTTTACGCTGAAGCTTTCTTT
14	TRBD1	TRBV18	TRBJ1-2	-	CASSPGTGADGYTF	TGTGCCAGCTCACCAGGGACAGGGGCTGACGGCTACACCTTC
14	TRBD1	TRBV18	TRBJ1-1	-	CASSPGQGNTEAFF	TGTGCCAGCTCACCAGGACAGGGGAACACTGAAGCTTTCTTT
16	-	TRBV6-6	TRBJ2-7	-	CASSYSAGFRAYEQYF	TGTGCCAGCAGTTACTCAGCCGGGTTTAGAGCCTACGAGCAGTACTTC
14	-	TRBV7-3	TRBJ1-2	-	CASSLTGVGYGYTF	TGTGCCAGCAGCTTGACAGGCGTGGGGTATGGCTACACCTTC
14	TRBD2	TRBV11-2	TRBJ2-7	-	CASSLISGGYEQYF	TGTGCCAGCAGCTTAATTAGCGGGGGGTACGAGCAGTACTTC
18	TRBD1	TRBV5-1	TRBJ1-2	-	CASSPTPRDREVKGGYTF	TGCGCCAGCAGCCCAACTCCCCGGGACAGGGAAGTCAAGGGAGGCTACACCTTC
13	-	TRBV7-9	TRBJ1-2	-	CASTSIGVRGYTF	TGTGCCAGCACCTCGATAGGGGTTAGAGGCTACACCTTC